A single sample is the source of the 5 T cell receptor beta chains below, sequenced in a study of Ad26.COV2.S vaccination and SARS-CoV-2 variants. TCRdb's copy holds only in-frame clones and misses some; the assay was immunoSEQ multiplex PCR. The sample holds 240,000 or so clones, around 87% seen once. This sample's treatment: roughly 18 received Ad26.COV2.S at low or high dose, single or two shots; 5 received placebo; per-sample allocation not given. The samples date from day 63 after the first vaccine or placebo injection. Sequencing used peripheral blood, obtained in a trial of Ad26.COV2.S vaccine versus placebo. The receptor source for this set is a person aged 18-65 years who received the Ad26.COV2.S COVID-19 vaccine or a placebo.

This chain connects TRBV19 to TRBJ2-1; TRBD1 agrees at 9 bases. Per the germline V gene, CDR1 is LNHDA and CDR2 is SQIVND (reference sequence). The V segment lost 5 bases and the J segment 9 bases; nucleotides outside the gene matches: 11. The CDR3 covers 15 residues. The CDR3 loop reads CASSADRGRVGEQFF. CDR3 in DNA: TGTGCCAGTAGTGCCGACAGGGGGAGGGTCGGTGAGCAGTTCTTC.

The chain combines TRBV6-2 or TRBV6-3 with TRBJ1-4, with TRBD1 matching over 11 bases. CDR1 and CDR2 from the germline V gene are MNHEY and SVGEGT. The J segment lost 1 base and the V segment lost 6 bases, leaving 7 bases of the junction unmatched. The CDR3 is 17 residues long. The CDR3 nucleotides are TGTGCCAGCAGCCAAGGACAGGGGGCCGGAACTAATGAAAAACTGTTTTTT. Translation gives CASSQGQGAGTNEKLFF.

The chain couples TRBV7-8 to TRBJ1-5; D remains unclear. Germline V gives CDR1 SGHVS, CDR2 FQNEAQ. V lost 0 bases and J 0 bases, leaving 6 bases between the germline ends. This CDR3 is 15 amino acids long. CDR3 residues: CASSLARDSNQPQHF. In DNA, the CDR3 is TGTGCCAGCAGCTTAGCCCGGGATAGCAATCAGCCCCAGCATTTT.

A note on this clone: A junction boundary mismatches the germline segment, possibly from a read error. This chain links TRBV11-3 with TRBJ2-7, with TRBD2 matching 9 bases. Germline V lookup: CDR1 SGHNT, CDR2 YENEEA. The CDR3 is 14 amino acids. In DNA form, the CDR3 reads TGTGCCAGCAGCCTGCCGGGGCGGGAGGGTTCAGGATTCTTC. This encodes CASSLPGREGSGFF.

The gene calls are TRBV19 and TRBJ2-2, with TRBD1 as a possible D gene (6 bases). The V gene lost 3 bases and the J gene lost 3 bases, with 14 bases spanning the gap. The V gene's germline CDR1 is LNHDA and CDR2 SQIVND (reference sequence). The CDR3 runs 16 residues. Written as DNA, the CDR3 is TGTGCCAGTAGTATTTCGTTCAGGGGCGACACCGGGGAGCTGTTTTTT. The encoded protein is CASSISFRGDTGELFF.